This TCR beta chain stems from a study of blood T cells in healthy people across ages. Study-wide results and caveats: The recorded TCR beta diversity per million T cells decreased in a roughly linear manner with age. Unknown CMV status may confound age-related changes in expanded clones.

This clonotype was detected a few times. Antigen unknown. CDR1 and CDR2 (germline): SQVTM, ANQGSEA. V was clipped by 8 bases and J by 4 bases, with 14 bases between them. The CDR3 runs 12 residues. The use of a sample-barcoded 5' primer and a J-beta primer mix characterized a second PCR of roughly 7 to 12 cycles. TCRdb redid the calling of the 5' RACE reads with MiXCR, one entry per CDR3 protein. The repertoire holds about 1,000,000 distinct CDR3 sequences, with 45% as singletons. The sequenced sample consisted of blood. The clonotype was recovered from an older woman in good health. J is TRBJ1-2 and V is TRBV29-1, with D possibly being TRBD1 (5 bases). CDR3: CSSWGGIYGYTF. The CDR3 DNA reads TGCAGCTCTTGGGGGGGTATCTATGGCTACACCTTC.